The 23 T cell receptor beta chains below all came from one sample that was sequenced in a study of PD-1 blockade in classical Hodgkin lymphoma. Exposure to brentuximab vedotin varied, and each patient had relapsed following autologous stem cell transplantation. CD4+ T cells were purified from thawed PBMCs by magnetic negative selection. Only in-frame clones appear in the TCRdb table, and some are missing; sequencing was by immunoSEQ multiplex PCR. The top ten hold around 4% of the sample, which has some 9,200 clones, about 80% seen once. The material sequenced was CD4+ T cells from blood, taken at baseline. Source of these receptors: a human donor with classical Hodgkin lymphoma.

The gene calls are TRBV21-1 and TRBJ2-2; no check of the table's D call, TRBD1, against the DNA was made. TRBV21-1 is reported as a pseudogene. The CDR3 loop spans 17 amino acids. CDR3 nucleotide sequence: TGTGCCAGCAGCAATAGCGACAGGGGGGAAAACACCGGGGAGCTGTTTTTT. Its protein is CASSNSDRGENTGELFF.

The rearrangement joins TRBV2 to TRBJ2-1; 8 bases agree with TRBD1. The ends lost 5 bases at V and 8 bases at J; junction bases unmatched: 11. Per the germline V gene, CDR1 is SNHLY and CDR2 is FYNNEI. CDR3 length: 15 residues. In DNA, the CDR3 is TGTGCCAGCAGTACAGACAGGGGTATCTTCCATGAGCAGTTCTTC. Residues: CASSTDRGIFHEQFF.

The chain carries TRBV5-1 and TRBJ2-7; a weak D match, TRBD2 (5 bases). V shed 4 bases and J shed 3 bases, with 20 bases lying between them. This CDR3 contains 16 residues. Germline values: CDR1 SGHRS, CDR2 YFSETQ. Here the CDR3 DNA reads TGCGCCAGCAGCCTTGATGTGTACGGGGAGTACTACGAGCAGTACTTC. As protein: CASSLDVYGEYYEQYF.

The gene calls are TRBV23-1 and TRBJ1-3; no reliable D call. TRBV23-1 is an ORF; its function is uncertain. Trimming took 4 bases from V and 2 from J, leaving 6 bases between them. The CDR3 is 13 residues long. The CDR3 nucleotides are TGCGCCAGCAGTCGAGCAGCTGGAAACACCATATATTTT. As protein: CASSRAAGNTIYF.

This clone has a single count. This sequence joins TRBV9 and TRBJ2-3; D is undetermined. V lost 0 bases and J lost 3, with 5 bases in between. CDR3 size: 13 residues. Germline CDR1 reads SGDLS; CDR2 reads YYNGEE. The CDR3 loop reads CASSVVGTDTQYF. The CDR3 DNA sequence: TGTGCCAGCAGCGTAGTGGGGACAGATACGCAGTATTTT.

In its sample, this clone was seen once. The chain employs TRBV6-5 and TRBJ1-2; D gene uncertain. The V end was cut by 6 bases, the J end by 8 bases, with 10 bases between. The V gene's germline CDR1 is MNHEY and CDR2 SVGAGI. The CDR3 covers 11 residues. CDR3 DNA sequence: TGTGCCAGCAGGATCGCAGAGGGCTACACCTTC. This sequence encodes CASRIAEGYTF.

The rearrangement uses TRBV6-6 and TRBJ2-3; D call uncertain. V was pared by 6 bases and J by 2 bases, with 6 bases between. Germline loops: CDR1 MNHNY, CDR2 SVGAGI (reference sequence). The CDR3 is made up of 12 amino acids. The CDR3 is CASRYNTDTQYF. In DNA form, the CDR3 reads TGTGCCAGCAGATATAACACAGATACGCAGTATTTT.

The chain has TRBV7-8 and TRBJ2-5; 9 bases line up with TRBD1. CDR3 length: 15 amino acids. Losses at the gene ends were 5 bases for V and 5 bases for J; bases not matched to a gene: 9. CDR1 and CDR2 from the germline V gene are SGHVS and FQNEAQ. As DNA, the CDR3 is TGTGCCAGCAGCCCTCGGGACAGGGTGGGGGAGACCCAGTACTTC. Translation gives CASSPRDRVGETQYF.

The J gene is TRBJ2-5, the V gene TRBV28, with 9 bases that match TRBD1. Unmatched junction bases numbered 8, after V lost 1 base and J lost 5 bases. There are 16 residues in the CDR3. The germline CDR1 and CDR2 sequences are MDHEN and SYDVKM. Here the CDR3 DNA reads TGTGCCAGCAGTTTATCCGGGACAGGGAATTGGGAGACCCAGTACTTC. Its protein product is CASSLSGTGNWETQYF.

The chain couples TRBV28 to TRBJ2-2, with D tentatively TRBD1 (6 bases). V lost 8 bases and J lost 6, with 19 bases in between. Germline CDR1 is MDHEN and CDR2 is SYDVKM. CDR3 length: 15 residues. CDR3 sequence: CASLPTQGFAGELFF. The DNA for the CDR3 is TGTGCCAGCCTACCTACCCAGGGGTTTGCCGGGGAGCTGTTTTTT.

This clone was counted once. The rearrangement uses TRBV7-3 and TRBJ2-7, with 8 bases fitting TRBD2. J lost 3 bases, V lost 0 bases, and 10 bases had no gene match. Germline CDR1 is SGHTA and CDR2 is FQGTGA. The CDR3 extends over 17 amino acids. The CDR3 DNA follows: TGTGCCAGCAGCTTAACCCCCCCGGGAGCGGGAGACTACGAGCAGTACTTC. Amino acid sequence: CASSLTPPGAGDYEQYF.

Only one count was recorded for this clone. This chain connects TRBV7-2 to TRBJ2-7; D may be TRBD2 (5 bases). Trimming cost V 2 bases and J 7 bases, with 15 bases left between them. CDR1 is SGHTA, CDR2 FQGNSA, per germline. The CDR3 loop spans 14 amino acids. The CDR3: CASSLWLATGEQYF. The DNA for the CDR3 is TGTGCCAGCAGCTTATGGCTAGCCACTGGAGAGCAGTACTTC.

This clone was found a few times. The chain employs TRBV27 and TRBJ1-2; D not certain. V lost 3 bases and J lost 5, with 10 bases in between. The CDR3 is made up of 13 amino acids. Germline V gene lookup returns CDR1 MNHEY and CDR2 SMNVEV (reference sequence). In DNA form, the CDR3 reads TGTGCCAGCAGTTTCTCTCTCTCTTATGGCTACACCTTC. The encoded protein is CASSFSLSYGYTF.

The rearrangement joins TRBV30 to TRBJ2-7; D uncertain. V lost 1 base to trimming and J lost 1 base, with 5 bases between them. CDR1 and CDR2 (germline): GTSNPN, SVGIG (reference sequence). This CDR3 comprises 12 residues. CDR3 bases: TGTGCCTGGAGTGACCCTTCCTACGAGCAGTACTTC. Protein: CAWSDPSYEQYF.

The V gene is TRBV6-5, the J gene TRBJ1-6; D call uncertain. Germline lookup yields CDR1 MNHEY and CDR2 SVGAGI. The CDR3 is 12 amino acids. V gave up 4 bases and J gave up 8 bases, with 6 bases separating them. The CDR3 DNA follows: TGTGCCAGCAGTTCGTCCCATTCACCCCTCCACTTT. It encodes CASSSSHSPLHF.

J is TRBJ2-7 and V is TRBV11-2; D is unresolved. The germline CDR1 and CDR2 sequences are SGHAT and FQNNGV. This CDR3 has 13 amino acids. Trimming cost V 3 bases and J 6 bases, with 12 bases left between them. The CDR3 sequence is CASSFQELVEQYF. The CDR3 DNA reads as TGTGCCAGCAGCTTCCAGGAGTTAGTCGAGCAGTACTTC.

The gene calls are TRBV2 and TRBJ1-1; TRBD1 matches 8 bases. V lost 4 bases, J lost 3 bases, and 1 base stayed unmatched. Germline lookup yields CDR1 SNHLY and CDR2 FYNNEI. The CDR3 spans 13 residues. CDR3 DNA sequence: TGTGCCAGCAGTGGGACAGGGTACACTGAAGCTTTCTTT. It yields the protein CASSGTGYTEAFF.

This clone was counted a few times. The chain employs TRBV7-9 and TRBJ2-4, with D unresolved. This CDR3 is 15 amino acids long. Germline V CDR1 and CDR2: SEHNR, FQNEAQ (reference sequence). Trimming took off 1 base at V and 7 bases at J, with 14 bases between the two ends. The CDR3 region has the DNA TGTGCCAGCAGCTTAGACCTAACTTGGTTGAACATTCAGTACTTC. Protein product: CASSLDLTWLNIQYF.

This sequence joins TRBV19 and TRBJ2-1, with D hard to call. Germline V gene data show CDR1 as LNHDA and CDR2 as SQIVND (reference sequence). V shed 4 bases and J shed 4 bases, with 11 bases lying between them. CDR3 length: 14 amino acids. CDR3 protein: CASSSTYRYNEQFF. In DNA form, the CDR3 reads TGTGCCAGTAGTAGTACTTACCGTTACAATGAGCAGTTCTTC.

The V and J genes are TRBV15 and TRBJ2-2; D remains unclear. The V end lost 0 bases, the J end lost 9 bases, and 11 bases lay between the germline ends. Germline V gene data show CDR1 as LNHNV and CDR2 as YYDKDF (reference sequence). The CDR3 spans 14 residues. CDR3 nucleotides: TGTGCCACCAGCAGAGATCGGCTCGCCCGGGAGCTGTTTTTT. It encodes CATSRDRLARELFF.

The chain is built from TRBV6-1 and TRBJ1-2, with 9 nucleotides matching TRBD1. The CDR3 has 14 residues. V gave up 1 base and J gave up 8 bases; unmatched junction bases: 5. Germline assignment: CDR1 MNHNS and CDR2 SASEGT. The CDR3 spells CASSEDHRGLGYTF. CDR3 sequence (DNA): TGTGCCAGCAGTGAAGATCACAGGGGGCTAGGCTACACCTTC.

The count of this clone is one. The chain employs TRBV11-1 and TRBJ1-2, with 9 bases fitting TRBD1. V was clipped by 2 bases and J by 8 bases; unmatched bases: 9. The CDR3 runs to 15 residues. Germline V gene lookup returns CDR1 SGHAT and CDR2 FQDESV (reference sequence). DNA for the CDR3: TGTGCCAGCAGCTTACCAGTACGGACAGGGGACGGCTACACCTTC. Its translation is CASSLPVRTGDGYTF.

The J gene is TRBJ2-7, the V gene TRBV18; 10 bases align to TRBD1. V dropped 4 bases and J dropped 4; count of bases not matched to a gene: 10. The CDR3 is made up of 16 amino acids. CDR1 is KGHSH and CDR2 is LQKENI in the germline V gene. The chain's CDR3 is CASSLAGQGPGYEQYF. DNA of the CDR3: TGTGCCAGCTCACTTGCGGGACAGGGGCCCGGTTACGAGCAGTACTTC.